A single sample gave rise to the 9 T cell receptor beta chains below, sequenced in a study of cytomegalovirus exposure and HLA in healthy donors. In the PCR, 60 Vbeta and 13 Jbeta primers were used. Repertoires were generated with immunoSEQ multiplex PCR, while TCRdb's copy carries only in-frame clones and drops some. The table lists 150,000 to 200,000 clones, more than 60% of them singletons, with 3.1% in the top ten. Sequenced material: PBMCs. All receptors derive from a female donor in good health and CMV-seronegative.

Only one count was recorded for this clone. The chain joins TRBV6-5 to TRBJ2-3, with 7 bases fitting TRBD1. Germline CDR1 is MNHEY and CDR2 is SVGAGI. The CDR3 length is 15 residues. The J segment lost 1 base and the V segment lost 4 bases, leaving 5 bases of the junction unmatched. CDR3 bases: TGTGCCAGCAGTTGGGACAGCTTACGCACAGATACGCAGTATTTT. It is translated as CASSWDSLRTDTQYF.

This chain joins TRBV6-6 and TRBJ2-5; tentatively, D is TRBD2 (6 bases). This CDR3 is 15 amino acids long. V was cut by 5 bases and J by 4 bases, with 17 bases left in between. Germline values: CDR1 MNHNY, CDR2 SVGAGI (reference sequence). CDR3 region: CASSSPSREGETQYF. CDR3 bases: TGTGCCAGCAGTAGCCCGTCGCGGGAAGGAGAGACCCAGTACTTC.

The chain carries TRBV30 and TRBJ1-4, with D maybe TRBD1 (5 bases). Germline CDR1 is GTSNPN and CDR2 is SVGIG (reference sequence). This CDR3 is 13 amino acids long. The V end lost 6 bases, the J end lost 7 bases, and 15 bases lay between the germline ends. CDR3 bases: TGTGCCTGCGCAGGGTGGAGGGGTGAAAAACTGTTTTTT. It specifies CACAGWRGEKLFF.

The chain employs TRBV28 and TRBJ1-4, with 8 bases fitting TRBD1. Germline-derived CDR1 and CDR2 are MDHEN and SYDVKM. The V segment lost 5 bases and the J segment 8 bases; nucleotides outside the gene matches: 10. The CDR3 runs to 15 residues. The CDR3: CASSTRPGGLEKLFF. In DNA form, the CDR3 reads TGTGCCAGCAGTACCCGCCCAGGGGGCTTAGAAAAACTGTTTTTT.

The CDR3 loop reads CASSVGAGGSTDTQYF. The CDR3 region has the DNA TGTGCCAGCAGCGTAGGGGCAGGTGGTAGCACAGATACGCAGTATTTT. The chain carries TRBV9 and TRBJ2-3; D not certain. CDR3 length: 16 residues. V was pared by 0 bases and J by 0 bases, with 11 bases between. Per the germline V gene, CDR1 is SGDLS and CDR2 is YYNGEE.

The genes are TRBV2 and TRBJ1-6; 8 nucleotides agree with TRBD1. Germline CDR1 SNHLY, CDR2 FYNNEI. V dropped 4 bases and J dropped 10; count of bases not matched to a gene: 9. The CDR3 loop spans 15 amino acids. The CDR3, as DNA: TGTGCCAGCAGTGTGGGACAGGCCCAAGGATCACCCCTCCACTTT. It yields the protein CASSVGQAQGSPLHF.

The chain links TRBV7-8 to TRBJ2-5, with 14 bases lining up with TRBD2. Germline loops: CDR1 SGHVS, CDR2 FQNEAQ. The junction had 8 bases not matched to a gene; V was cut back by 4 bases and J by 7 bases. The CDR3 length is 16 residues. CDR3: CASSSRLAGGPGTQYF. In DNA, the CDR3 is TGTGCCAGCAGCTCGAGACTAGCGGGAGGGCCGGGGACCCAGTACTTC. Together with reference TRBV7-8 and TRBJ2-5, the CDR3 gives the full variable domain: GAGVSQSPRYKVAKRGQDVALRCDPISGHVSLFWYQQALGQGPEFLTYFQNEAQLDKSGLPSDRFFAERPEGSVSTLKIQRTQQEDSAVYLCASSSRLAGGPGTQYFGPGTRLLVL.

The chain joins TRBV7-7 to TRBJ2-2, with 8 nucleotides matching TRBD2. From germline, CDR1 is SSHAT and CDR2 FNYEAQ (reference sequence). The CDR3 consists of 16 residues. V dropped 2 bases and J dropped 1; count of bases not matched to a gene: 3. CDR3 loop: CASSLSGGGNTGELFF. CDR3 sequence (DNA): TGTGCCAGCAGCTTATCCGGGGGGGGGAACACCGGGGAGCTGTTTTTT.

The chain employs TRBV11-2 and TRBJ1-6; D gene uncertain. There are 13 residues in the CDR3. CDR1 SGHAT and CDR2 FQNNGV come from the germline V gene. Trimming stripped 4 bases from V and 9 bases from J, with 10 bases between. Written as DNA, the CDR3 is TGTGCCAGCAGCTCCAAACAGATTTCACCCCTCCACTTT. This gives the protein CASSSKQISPLHF.